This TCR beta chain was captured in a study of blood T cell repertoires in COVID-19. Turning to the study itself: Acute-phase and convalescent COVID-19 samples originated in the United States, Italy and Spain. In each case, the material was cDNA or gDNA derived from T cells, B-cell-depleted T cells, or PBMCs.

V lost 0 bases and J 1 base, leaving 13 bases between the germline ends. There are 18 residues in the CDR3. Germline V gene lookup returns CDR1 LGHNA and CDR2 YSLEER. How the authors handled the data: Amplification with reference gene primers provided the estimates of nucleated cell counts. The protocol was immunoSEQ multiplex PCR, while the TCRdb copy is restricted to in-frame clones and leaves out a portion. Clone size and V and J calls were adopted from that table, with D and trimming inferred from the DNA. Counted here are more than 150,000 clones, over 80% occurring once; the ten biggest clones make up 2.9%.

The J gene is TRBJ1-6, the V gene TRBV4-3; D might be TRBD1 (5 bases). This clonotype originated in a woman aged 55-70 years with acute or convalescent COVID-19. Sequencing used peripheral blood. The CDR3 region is CASSQDRAGLSYNSPLHF. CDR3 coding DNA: TGCGCCAGCAGCCAAGATAGGGCAGGGCTTTCCTATAATTCACCCCTCCACTTT.